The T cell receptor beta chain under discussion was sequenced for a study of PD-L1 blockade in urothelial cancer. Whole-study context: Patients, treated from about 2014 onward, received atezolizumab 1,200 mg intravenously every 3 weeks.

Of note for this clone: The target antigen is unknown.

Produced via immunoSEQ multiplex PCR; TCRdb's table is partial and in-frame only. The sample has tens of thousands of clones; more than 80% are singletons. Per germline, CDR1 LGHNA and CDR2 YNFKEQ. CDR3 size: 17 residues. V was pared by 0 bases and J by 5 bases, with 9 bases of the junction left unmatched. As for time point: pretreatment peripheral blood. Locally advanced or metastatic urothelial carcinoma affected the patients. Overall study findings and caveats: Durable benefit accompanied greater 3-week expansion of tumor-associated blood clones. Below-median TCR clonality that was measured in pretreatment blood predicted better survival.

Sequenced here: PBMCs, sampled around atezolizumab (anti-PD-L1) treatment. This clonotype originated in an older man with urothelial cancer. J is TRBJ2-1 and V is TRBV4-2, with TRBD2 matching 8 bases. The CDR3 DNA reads TGTGCCAGCAGCCAAGATGAGGCGGGAGGCTACCACAATGAGCAGTTCTTC. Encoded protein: CASSQDEAGGYHNEQFF.